These 24 T cell receptor beta chains originate from one sample sequenced in a study of cytomegalovirus exposure and HLA in healthy donors. With 60 Vbeta and 13 Jbeta primers, the PCR was carried out. TCRdb keeps only in-frame clones here, not all; method: immunoSEQ multiplex PCR. Of roughly 100,000 clones in the sample, 60% to 75% were seen once. Sample: PBMCs. The receptors stem from a male donor in good health and CMV-seropositive.

J is TRBJ1-2 and V is TRBV5-4; D remains unclear. Germline values: CDR1 SGHNT, CDR2 YYREEE (reference sequence). The CDR3 is 14 residues long. Trimming left V 0 bases short and J 3 bases short, with 9 bases between. The DNA for the CDR3 is TGTGCCAGCAGCTTGGCTTCGGGAGACTATGGCTACACCTTC. Encoded protein: CASSLASGDYGYTF.

This chain connects TRBV7-2 to TRBJ2-5; no definite D call. This CDR3 has 13 residues. V was cut by 3 bases and J by 4 bases, with 9 bases left in between. CDR1 and CDR2 from the germline V gene are SGHTA and FQGNSA. The CDR3 region has the DNA TGTGCCAGCAGCTTCCTAGACGCAGAGACCCAGTACTTC. Translating gives CASSFLDAETQYF.

The V and J genes are TRBV6-5 and TRBJ1-3; D is ambiguous. Trimming removed 6 bases at V and 0 bases at J, with 3 bases between. This CDR3 region has 12 residues. Looked up from germline, CDR1 is MNHEY and CDR2 is SVGAGI. For the CDR3, the DNA is TGTGCCAGCAGGAGCTCTGGAAACACCATATATTTT. Its translation is CASRSSGNTIYF.

V usage is TRBV6-9 and J usage is TRBJ1-2; D remains unclear. CDR1 and CDR2 from the germline V gene are MNHGY and SVAAGI. Trimming stripped 0 bases from V and 0 bases from J, with 26 bases between. The CDR3 is made up of 21 amino acids. The CDR3 nucleotides read TGTGCCAGCAGTTATTCTGTTTTCCGGGAAACTTGGGATGCCGCTAACTATGGCTACACCTTC. Encoded protein: CASSYSVFRETWDAANYGYTF.

The chain combines TRBV5-4 with TRBJ2-7; possible D gene TRBD1, 5 bases. Trimming stripped 4 bases from V and 3 bases from J, with 11 bases between. The CDR3 length is 13 residues. Germline-derived CDR1 and CDR2 are SGHNT and YYREEE (reference sequence). In nucleotides, the CDR3 is TGTGCCAGCAGCCTCGGACAACACTACGAGCAGTACTTC. Amino acid sequence: CASSLGQHYEQYF.

The V and J genes are TRBV9 and TRBJ2-7; D is perhaps TRBD2 (6 bases). Deletions cut 6 bases from V and 2 bases from J, with 15 bases between. This CDR3 is built from 14 residues. Per germline, CDR1 SGDLS and CDR2 YYNGEE. In DNA, the CDR3 is TGTGCCAGCACCCCTCTGGGGGGAACCTACGAGCAGTACTTC. Amino acid sequence: CASTPLGGTYEQYF.

This chain connects TRBV9 to TRBJ2-7; TRBD1 matches at 8 bases. Germline lookup yields CDR1 SGDLS and CDR2 YYNGEE. The CDR3 runs 14 residues. V lost 4 bases to trimming and J lost 3 bases; unmatched junction nucleotides: 6. The CDR3 protein is CASSLGQGYYEQYF. In DNA form, the CDR3 reads TGTGCCAGCAGCTTAGGACAGGGATACTACGAGCAGTACTTC.

This chain joins TRBV2 and TRBJ2-5, with 9 nucleotides matching TRBD2. V trimming: 7 bases; J trimming: 3 bases; junction bases outside the gene matches: 9. This CDR3 has 15 residues. Germline V CDR1 and CDR2: SNHLY, FYNNEI. The DNA for the CDR3 is TGTGCCAGCATCAAACGATCTAGCGGGAAAGAGACCCAGTACTTC. It encodes CASIKRSSGKETQYF.

The chain is built from TRBV27 and TRBJ2-3, with TRBD1 matching over 8 bases. V lost 5 bases, J lost 3 bases, and 13 bases stayed unmatched. CDR1 and CDR2 (germline): MNHEY, SMNVEV (reference sequence). This CDR3 is built from 17 residues. CDR3 sequence (DNA): TGTGCCAGCAGTCTCCCTCCGGGACAGGCGGTGACAGATACGCAGTATTTT. This encodes CASSLPPGQAVTDTQYF.

This clone was seen more than once but under ten times. The V call is TRBV9, the J call TRBJ1-2; possibly TRBD1 for D (5 bases). CDR3 size: 15 residues. Looked up from germline, CDR1 is SGDLS and CDR2 is YYNGEE. V shed 0 bases and J shed 4 bases, with 13 bases lying between them. The CDR3 DNA follows: TGTGCCAGCAGCGTAGCTACAGGTGGTATCTATGGCTACACCTTC. Protein product: CASSVATGGIYGYTF.

The chain couples TRBV5-6 to TRBJ2-1; perhaps TRBD1 as D (5 bases). CDR3 size: 16 residues. CDR1 and CDR2 from the germline V gene are SGHDT and YYEEEE. The V gene lost 2 bases and the J gene lost 6 bases, with 18 bases spanning the gap. This CDR3 is CASSFYIRDFGNEQFF. CDR3 nucleotides: TGTGCCAGCAGCTTTTATATCAGGGATTTTGGCAATGAGCAGTTCTTC. Based on the CDR3 plus reference TRBV5-6 and TRBJ2-1, the full variable domain is DAGVTQSPTHLIKTRGQQVTLRCSPKSGHDTVSWYQQALGQGPQFIFQYYEEEERQRGNFPDRFSGHQFPNYSSELNVNALLLGDSALYLCASSFYIRDFGNEQFFGPGTRLTVL.

This chain links TRBV12-1 with TRBJ1-5. TRBV12-1 is annotated as a pseudogene. This CDR3 has 16 amino acids. The CDR3, as DNA: TGTGCCAGCAGCTTCGCCCCGGGGGAACCTAATCAGCCCCAGCATTTT. Translated: CASSFAPGEPNQPQHF.

This clone was recorded once. J is TRBJ2-4 and V is TRBV7-8; 7 bases align to TRBD2. The CDR3 spans 15 residues. J lost 8 bases, V lost 1 base, and 8 bases had no gene match. Germline CDR1 SGHVS, CDR2 FQNEAQ. The CDR3 sequence: CASSLDGLGSHIQYF. The DNA for the CDR3 is TGTGCCAGCAGCTTAGATGGACTAGGTAGTCACATTCAGTACTTC.

V is TRBV30 and J is TRBJ1-2, with D possibly matching TRBD1 (6 bases). Germline V CDR1 and CDR2: GTSNPN, SVGIG (reference sequence). The CDR3 sequence is 14 residues long. V was cut by 1 base and J by 4 bases, with 13 bases left in between. The chain's CDR3 is CAWSGGGLRYGYTF. CDR3 in DNA: TGTGCCTGGAGTGGGGGGGGCCTGCGCTATGGCTACACCTTC. Drawing the rest from reference TRBV30 and TRBJ1-2, the complete variable domain is SQTIHQWPATLVQPVGSPLSLECTVEGTSNPNLYWYRQAAGRGLQLLFYSVGIGQISSEVPQNLSASRPQDRQFILSSKKLLLSDSGFYLCAWSGGGLRYGYTFGSGTRLTVV.

This chain joins TRBV27 and TRBJ2-7; 9 positions match TRBD1. The CDR3 spans 14 residues. Germline V gene lookup returns CDR1 MNHEY and CDR2 SMNVEV (reference sequence). V was clipped by 0 bases and J by 9 bases; unmatched bases: 6. CDR3 loop: CASSLSGTGFGQYF. The CDR3 bases are TGTGCCAGCAGTTTATCGGGGACAGGGTTCGGGCAGTACTTC.

The chain has TRBV4-3 and TRBJ2-5; no definite D call. Trimming pared 0 bases from V and 2 bases from J, leaving 10 bases between. Germline CDR1 is LGHNA and CDR2 is YSLEER. CDR3 length: 15 residues. CDR3 loop: CASSQDIYIQETQYF. CDR3 DNA sequence: TGCGCCAGCAGCCAAGATATATACATACAAGAGACCCAGTACTTC.

The CDR3 sequence is CASSLQGGGQTVYEQYF. CDR3 DNA: TGTGCCAGTAGCCTCCAAGGTGGGGGACAGACCGTCTACGAGCAGTACTTC. The chain has TRBV19 and TRBJ2-7, with 7 bases fitting TRBD1. The CDR3 loop spans 17 amino acids. V lost 6 bases to trimming and J lost 3 bases; unmatched junction nucleotides: 17. In germline, CDR1 is LNHDA, CDR2 SQIVND (reference sequence).

The chain uses TRBV18 and TRBJ1-3, with a tentative D call TRBD1 (5 bases). Trimming pared 5 bases from V and 3 bases from J, leaving 8 bases between. The CDR3 length is 13 residues. Germline V gene sequence: CDR1 KGHSH, CDR2 LQKENI. The CDR3 coding sequence is TGTGCCAGCTCAGGGACTGTTGGAAACACCATATATTTT. Its protein product is CASSGTVGNTIYF. Based on the CDR3 plus reference TRBV18 and TRBJ1-3, the full variable domain is NAGVMQNPRHLVRRRGQEARLRCSPMKGHSHVYWYRQLPEEGLKFMVYLQKENIIDESGMPKERFSAEFPKEGPSILRIQQVVRGDSAAYFCASSGTVGNTIYFGEGSWLTVV.

The chain is built from TRBV19 and TRBJ2-1; 7 bases agree with TRBD2. The CDR3 has 16 residues. V was clipped by 6 bases and J by 3 bases; unmatched bases: 11. Germline V lookup: CDR1 LNHDA, CDR2 SQIVND (reference sequence). CDR3 amino acids: CASSQKRGAHYNEQFF. The CDR3 region has the DNA TGTGCCAGTAGCCAGAAGCGGGGCGCACACTACAATGAGCAGTTCTTC.

The chain employs TRBV7-9 and TRBJ1-1; no clear D. Trimming took 2 bases from V and 5 from J, leaving 9 bases between them. The CDR3 is made up of 13 amino acids. Germline CDR1 and CDR2: SEHNR and FQNEAQ (reference sequence). The DNA of the CDR3 is TGTGCCAGCAGCTTAACGGCGGAAACTGAAGCTTTCTTT. This gives the protein CASSLTAETEAFF.

The V and J genes are TRBV7-2 and TRBJ2-2; TRBD2 might be the D (5 bases). The CDR3 spans 18 residues. CDR1 is SGHTA and CDR2 is FQGNSA in the germline V gene. Between the trimmed V and J ends, which lost 1 base and 2 bases, there was a span of 17 bases. The DNA of the CDR3 is TGTGCCAGCAGCTTAGTAGTGAGAAGAGGGTTTAACACCGGGGAGCTGTTTTTT. Translated, it gives CASSLVVRRGFNTGELFF.

The V call is TRBV29-1, the J call TRBJ2-1; TRBD2 matches at 7 bases. V lost 3 bases, J lost 6 bases, and 8 bases stayed unmatched. This CDR3 region has 14 residues. The germline V gene encodes CDR1 SQVTM and CDR2 ANQGSEA. Here the CDR3 reads CSVDLADDLNEQFF. CDR3 DNA: TGCAGCGTTGATCTAGCGGACGACCTCAATGAGCAGTTCTTC.

V is TRBV5-5 and J is TRBJ1-4; D is unresolved. Trimming took off 4 bases at V and 0 bases at J, with 10 bases between the two ends. Germline values: CDR1 SGHKS, CDR2 YYEKEE (reference sequence). CDR3 length: 15 amino acids. The CDR3 nucleotides read TGTGCCAGCAGCCCTCTCCCGGCAACTAATGAAAAACTGTTTTTT. Residues: CASSPLPATNEKLFF. The whole variable domain, filled in from reference TRBV5-5 and TRBJ1-4, reads DAGVTQSPTHLIKTRGQQVTLRCSPISGHKSVSWYQQVLGQGPQFIFQYYEKEERGRGNFPDRFSARQFPNYSSELNVNALLLGDSALYLCASSPLPATNEKLFFGSGTQLSVL.

The chain combines TRBV19 with TRBJ1-1; D unresolved. Germline V CDR1 and CDR2: LNHDA, SQIVND (reference sequence). The CDR3 contains 16 residues. Trimming cost V 3 bases and J 0 bases, with 14 bases left between them. In DNA form, the CDR3 reads TGTGCCAGTAGTATGCGAACCGGGGTCATGAACACTGAAGCTTTCTTT. Protein: CASSMRTGVMNTEAFF.